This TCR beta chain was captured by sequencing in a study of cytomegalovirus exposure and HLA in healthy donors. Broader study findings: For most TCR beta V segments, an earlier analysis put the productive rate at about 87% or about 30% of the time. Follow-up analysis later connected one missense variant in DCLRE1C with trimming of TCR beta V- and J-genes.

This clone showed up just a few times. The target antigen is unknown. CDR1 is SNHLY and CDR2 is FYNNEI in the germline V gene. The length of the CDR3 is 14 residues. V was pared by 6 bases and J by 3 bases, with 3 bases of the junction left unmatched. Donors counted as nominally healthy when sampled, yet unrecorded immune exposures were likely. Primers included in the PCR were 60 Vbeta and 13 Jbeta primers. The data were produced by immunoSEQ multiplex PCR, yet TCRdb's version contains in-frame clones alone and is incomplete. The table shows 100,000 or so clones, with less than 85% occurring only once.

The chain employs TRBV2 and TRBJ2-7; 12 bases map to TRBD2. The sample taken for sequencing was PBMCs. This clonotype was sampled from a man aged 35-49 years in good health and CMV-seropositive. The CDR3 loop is CASRRLAGDYEQYF. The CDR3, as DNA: TGTGCCAGCAGACGACTAGCGGGGGACTACGAGCAGTACTTC.